These 17 T cell receptor beta chains originate from one sample sequenced in a study of blood T cell repertoires in COVID-19. Repertoires were generated with immunoSEQ multiplex PCR, while TCRdb's copy carries only in-frame clones and drops some. Of just over 250,000 clones listed, approximately 90% are singletons. Sequencing input: peripheral blood. These receptor sequences come from a man aged 55 to 70 who had recovered from COVID-19.

The J gene is TRBJ1-6, the V gene TRBV5-6; 7 bases agree with TRBD1. Germline loops: CDR1 SGHDT, CDR2 YYEEEE. Trimming at V came to 1 base and at J to 4 bases, leaving 2 bases not matched to a gene. The CDR3 runs 15 residues. The chain's CDR3 is CASSLRTGYNSPLHF. CDR3 bases: TGTGCCAGCAGCTTGAGGACAGGATATAATTCACCCCTCCACTTT.

The genes are TRBV25-1 and TRBJ2-2; 11 bases fit TRBD1. Trimming removed 6 bases from V and 6 bases from J; junction bases left unmatched: 6. Germline CDR1 and CDR2: MGHDK and SYGVNS. This CDR3 spans 15 amino acids. In DNA form, the CDR3 reads TGTGCCAGCAGGAGCGGACAGGGGGCGCCCGGGGAGCTGTTTTTT. Translated: CASRSGQGAPGELFF.

The chain combines TRBV24-1 with TRBJ1-6; TRBD1 matches at 8 bases. CDR3 length equals 15 residues. The V gene's germline CDR1 is KGHDR and CDR2 SFDVKD. V lost 3 bases, J lost 7 bases, and 4 bases stayed unmatched. CDR3 coding DNA: TGTGCCACCAGTGATGGGACAGGTCGCAATTCACCCCTCCACTTT. Its protein product is CATSDGTGRNSPLHF.

The V and J genes are TRBV5-1 and TRBJ2-5; TRBD2 aligns across 9 bases. V shed 1 base and J 4 bases; nucleotides not matched to a gene: 5. Germline CDR1 and CDR2: SGHRS and YFSETQ. The CDR3 has 15 residues. The CDR3 nucleotides are TGCGCCAGCAGCTTGAGTAGCGGGGGACGAGAGACCCAGTACTTC. It yields the protein CASSLSSGGRETQYF.

The rearrangement joins TRBV5-1 to TRBJ2-7, with 7 bases aligning to TRBD2. Germline V gene lookup returns CDR1 SGHRS and CDR2 YFSETQ. V trimming: 0 bases; J trimming: 0 bases; junction bases outside the gene matches: 9. The CDR3 loop spans 17 amino acids. The CDR3 region has the DNA TGCGCCAGCAGCTTGGTGGCTAGCGGACCAAACTCCTACGAGCAGTACTTC. Residues: CASSLVASGPNSYEQYF.

The J gene is TRBJ2-3, the V gene TRBV2, with TRBD2 as a possible D gene (5 bases). CDR1 is SNHLY and CDR2 is FYNNEI in the germline V gene. V shed 4 bases and J shed 2 bases, with 16 bases lying between them. This CDR3 is built from 16 residues. CDR3 in DNA: TGTGCCAGCAGTGGAGGGCTCACCTCCCTCACAGATACGCAGTATTTT. The encoded protein is CASSGGLTSLTDTQYF.

The genes are TRBV18 and TRBJ2-1; 8 positions match TRBD2. The CDR3 has 15 amino acids. Unmatched junction bases numbered 4, after V lost 0 bases and J lost 6 bases. Looked up from germline, CDR1 is KGHSH and CDR2 is LQKENI. CDR3: CASSPPPGGANEQFF. DNA for the CDR3: TGTGCCAGCTCACCACCTCCCGGGGGGGCCAATGAGCAGTTCTTC.

The chain has TRBV5-8 and TRBJ1-5, with D hard to call. There are 17 residues in the CDR3. V lost 5 bases and J lost 1, with 19 bases in between. Looked up from germline, CDR1 is SGHTS and CDR2 is YDEGEE. The CDR3 DNA reads as TGTGCCAGCAGTGCAGACTCTTGGGTGCTAAGCAATCAGCCCCAGCATTTT. Translated, it gives CASSADSWVLSNQPQHF.

This CDR3 is CASGRGQETQYF. DNA for the CDR3: TGTGCCAGCGGCAGGGGTCAAGAGACCCAGTACTTC. The chain recombines TRBV27 with TRBJ2-5, with D tentatively TRBD1 (6 bases). Trimming stripped 8 bases from V and 2 bases from J, with 9 bases between. The CDR3 runs to 12 residues. Per the germline V gene, CDR1 is MNHEY and CDR2 is SMNVEV (reference sequence).

The rearrangement links TRBV4-2 to TRBJ1-5; D is uncertain. Per the germline V gene, CDR1 is LGHNA and CDR2 is YNFKEQ. This CDR3 spans 15 amino acids. The germline V and J ends were trimmed by 4 bases and 2 bases, with 12 bases remaining between them. The CDR3 nucleotides are TGTGCCAGCAGCCTCGACTCTTTTGGCAATCAGCCCCAGCATTTT. Translation: CASSLDSFGNQPQHF.

CDR3 in amino acids: CASSQGFLVQGTSGRAADTQYF. In nucleotides, the CDR3 is TGTGCCAGCAGCCAAGGTTTCCTCGTACAGGGTACTAGCGGGCGGGCTGCAGATACGCAGTATTTT. The chain carries TRBV4-2 and TRBJ2-3; TRBD2 agrees at 9 bases. CDR1 is LGHNA and CDR2 is YNFKEQ in the germline V gene. The CDR3 sequence is 22 residues long. Trimming cost V 1 base and J 4 bases; bases outside gene matches: 24.

The gene calls are TRBV13 and TRBJ1-6; maybe TRBD1 (5 bases). Germline V gives CDR1 PRHDT, CDR2 FYEKMQ (reference sequence). The CDR3 is made up of 15 amino acids. Trimming pared 1 base from V and 5 bases from J, leaving 9 bases between. This CDR3 reads CASSLVDRNNSPLHF. For the CDR3, the DNA is TGTGCCAGCAGCTTAGTTGACAGAAATAATTCACCCCTCCACTTT.

The rearrangement joins TRBV15 to TRBJ1-2; TRBD1 matches 11 bases. J gave up 3 bases and V 2 bases, and 8 bases lay outside the gene matches. Germline V gives CDR1 LNHNV, CDR2 YYDKDF (reference sequence). The CDR3 has 17 amino acids. The DNA of the CDR3 is TGTGCCACCAGCAGAATCGGACAGGGGGCAGTGGACTATGGCTACACCTTC. Amino acids: CATSRIGQGAVDYGYTF.

This clone was observed a single time. The rearrangement uses TRBV18 and TRBJ2-3, with D unresolved. V was clipped by 3 bases and J by 2 bases, with 3 bases between them. CDR1 and CDR2 (germline): KGHSH, LQKENI. This CDR3 region has 12 residues. CDR3: CASSPNTDTQYF. CDR3 DNA sequence: TGTGCCAGCTCACCCAACACAGATACGCAGTATTTT.

This rearrangement joins TRBV6-5 to TRBJ2-1; TRBD2 aligns across 8 bases. Trimming took 2 bases from V and 5 from J; bases not matched to a gene: 8. Germline CDR1 is MNHEY and CDR2 is SVGAGI. The CDR3 length is 16 residues. CDR3 residues: CASSYGPGGGDNEQFF. CDR3 DNA: TGTGCCAGCAGTTACGGTCCGGGAGGGGGTGACAATGAGCAGTTCTTC.

The chain uses TRBV2 and TRBJ2-1, with 10 bases lining up with TRBD2. Germline CDR1 reads SNHLY; CDR2 reads FYNNEI. CDR3 size: 17 residues. V shed 5 bases, J shed 0 bases, and the junction held 7 bases outside the gene matches. CDR3 region: CASSKEGLASSYNEQFF. CDR3 DNA: TGTGCCAGCAGTAAAGAGGGACTAGCGAGCTCCTACAATGAGCAGTTCTTC.

V gene TRBV7-2 combines with J gene TRBJ2-3; no reliable D call. This CDR3 region has 17 residues. The germline V gene encodes CDR1 SGHTA and CDR2 FQGNSA. The V end was cut by 5 bases, the J end by 0 bases, with 18 bases between. The CDR3 here is CASSPRRRALSTDTQYF. In DNA, the CDR3 is TGTGCCAGCAGCCCGCGAAGAAGAGCGCTTAGCACAGATACGCAGTATTTT.